This TCR beta chain appears in the sequencing data of a study of shared clonotypes between healthy human individuals. Points from the study as a whole: Memory subsets generally showed lower estimated richness than naive subsets.

The CDR3 is 12 residues long. From germline, CDR1 is SQVTM and CDR2 ANQGSEA. V was trimmed by 1 base and J by 5 bases, leaving 6 bases between them. CD45RO-negative, CCR7-positively selected cells formed the naive CD8 fraction, excluding terminally differentiated effector memory CD45RA+ cells. Sequencing used immunoSEQ multiplex PCR; TCRdb keeps in-frame clones, though not all of them. The data contain approximately 1.9 million clones, approximately 92% of them singletons. About this clone itself: As yet, its antigen is unknown.

The clonotype comes from a man aged 18 to 29 in good health. Some clones in this sample may be carry-over from other donors' samples. The sample taken for sequencing was naive CD8+ T cells from PBMCs. The V call is TRBV29-1, the J call TRBJ2-1; unclear D gene. CDR3 in amino acids: CSVEGTDNEQFF. CDR3 in DNA: TGCAGCGTTGAAGGGACGGACAATGAGCAGTTCTTC.